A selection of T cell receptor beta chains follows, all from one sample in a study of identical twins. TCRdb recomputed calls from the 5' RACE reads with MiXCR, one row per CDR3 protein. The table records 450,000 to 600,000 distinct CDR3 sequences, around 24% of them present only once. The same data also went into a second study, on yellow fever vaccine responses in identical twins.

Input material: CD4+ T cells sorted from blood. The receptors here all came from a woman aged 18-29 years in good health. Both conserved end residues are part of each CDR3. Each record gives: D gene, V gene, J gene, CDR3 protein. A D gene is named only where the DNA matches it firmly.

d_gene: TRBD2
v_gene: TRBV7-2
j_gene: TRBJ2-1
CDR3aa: CASSPKVAGGSYNEQFF

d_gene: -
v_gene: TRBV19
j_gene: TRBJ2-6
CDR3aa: CASTTGAISGANVLTF

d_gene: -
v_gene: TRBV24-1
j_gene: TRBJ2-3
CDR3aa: CATSDLQRAADTQYF

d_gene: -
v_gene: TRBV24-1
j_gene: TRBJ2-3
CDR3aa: CATSVDSTVITDTQYF

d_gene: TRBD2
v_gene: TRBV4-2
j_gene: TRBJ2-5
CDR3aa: CASSRVAGGPETQYF

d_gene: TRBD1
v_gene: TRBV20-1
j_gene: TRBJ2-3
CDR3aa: CSASQGDTQYF

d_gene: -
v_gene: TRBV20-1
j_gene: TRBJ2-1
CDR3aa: CSASWNEQFF

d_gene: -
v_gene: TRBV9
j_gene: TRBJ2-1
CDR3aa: CASSTRVGGAGSYNEQFF

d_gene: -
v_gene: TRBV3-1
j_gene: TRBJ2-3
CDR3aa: CASSQGIATTDTQYF

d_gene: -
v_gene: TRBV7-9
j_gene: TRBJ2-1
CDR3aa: CASSPREIPGNEQFF

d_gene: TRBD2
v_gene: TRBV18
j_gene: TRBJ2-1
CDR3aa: CASSLAGVVYNEQFF

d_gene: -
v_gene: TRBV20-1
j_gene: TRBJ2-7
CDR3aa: CSASTDRMYEQYF

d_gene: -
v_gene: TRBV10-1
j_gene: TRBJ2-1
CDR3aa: CASAGDPNEQFF

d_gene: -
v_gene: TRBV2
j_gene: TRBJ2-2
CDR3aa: CASTWEVNTGELFF

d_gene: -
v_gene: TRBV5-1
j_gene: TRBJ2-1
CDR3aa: CASSPIASSSYNEQFF

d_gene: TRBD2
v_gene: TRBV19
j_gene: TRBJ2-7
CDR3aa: CASSTTLTSVYEQYF

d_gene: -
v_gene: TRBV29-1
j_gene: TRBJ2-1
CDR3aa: CSVGSGAHNEQFF

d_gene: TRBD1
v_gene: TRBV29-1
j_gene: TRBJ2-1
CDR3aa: CSVGHGQGPYNEQFF

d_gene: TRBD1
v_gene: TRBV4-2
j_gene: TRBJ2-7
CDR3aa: CASSQRDRGYEQYF

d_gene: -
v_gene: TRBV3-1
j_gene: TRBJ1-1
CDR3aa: CASSQARGPTEAFF

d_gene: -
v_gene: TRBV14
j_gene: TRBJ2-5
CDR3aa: CASSQLKETQYF

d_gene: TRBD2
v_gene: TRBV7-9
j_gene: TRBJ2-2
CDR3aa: CASTRLALPRDTGELFF

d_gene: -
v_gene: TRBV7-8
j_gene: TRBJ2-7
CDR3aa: CASSPQDVVYEQYF

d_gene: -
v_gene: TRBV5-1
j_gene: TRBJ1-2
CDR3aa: CASSSSGWGYTF

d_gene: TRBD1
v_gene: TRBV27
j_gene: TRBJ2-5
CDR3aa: CASSSPGTGLQETQYF

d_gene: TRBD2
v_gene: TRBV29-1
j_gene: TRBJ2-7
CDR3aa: CSVEIPSGTGVQYF

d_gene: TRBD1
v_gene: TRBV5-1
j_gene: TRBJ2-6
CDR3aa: CASSLGQGHSGANVLTF

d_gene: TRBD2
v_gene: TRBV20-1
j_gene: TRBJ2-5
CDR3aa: CSAARLAVGETQYF

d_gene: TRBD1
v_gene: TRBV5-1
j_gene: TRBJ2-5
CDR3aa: CASSSAGGRETQYF

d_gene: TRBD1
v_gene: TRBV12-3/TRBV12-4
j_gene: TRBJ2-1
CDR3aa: CASSSGTGGNYEQFF

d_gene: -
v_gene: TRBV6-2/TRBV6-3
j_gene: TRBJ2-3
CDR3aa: CASRNGHSTDTQYF

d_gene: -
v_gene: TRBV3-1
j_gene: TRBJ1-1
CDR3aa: CASSQGQTEAFF

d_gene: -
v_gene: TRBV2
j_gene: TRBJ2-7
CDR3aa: CASRGGLYEQYF

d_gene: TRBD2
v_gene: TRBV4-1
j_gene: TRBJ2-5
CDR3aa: CASSQDSGGAMETQYF

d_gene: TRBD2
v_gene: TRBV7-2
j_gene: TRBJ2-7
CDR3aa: CASRRSGLAYEQYF

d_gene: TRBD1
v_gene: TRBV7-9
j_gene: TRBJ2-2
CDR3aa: CASSLFRTGSAGELFF

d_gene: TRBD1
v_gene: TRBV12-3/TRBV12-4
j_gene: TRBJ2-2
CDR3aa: CATRGARGSGELFF

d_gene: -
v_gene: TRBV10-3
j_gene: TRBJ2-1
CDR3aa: CAISDNNYNEQFF

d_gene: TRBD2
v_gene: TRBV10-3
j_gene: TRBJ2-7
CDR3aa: CAIKELAEPSYEQYF

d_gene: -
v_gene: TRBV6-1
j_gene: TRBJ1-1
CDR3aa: CATIKRGNTEAFF

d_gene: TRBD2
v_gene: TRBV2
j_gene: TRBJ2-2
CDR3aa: CASSVAGTNTGELFF

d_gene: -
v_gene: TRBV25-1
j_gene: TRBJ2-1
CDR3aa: CASSVQNQQFF

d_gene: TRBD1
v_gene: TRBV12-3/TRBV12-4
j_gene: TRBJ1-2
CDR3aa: CASSRQGDYGYTF

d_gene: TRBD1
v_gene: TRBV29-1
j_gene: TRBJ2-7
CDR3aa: CSARNDRGPYEQYF

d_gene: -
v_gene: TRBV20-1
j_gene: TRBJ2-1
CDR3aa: CSASGQGWQFF

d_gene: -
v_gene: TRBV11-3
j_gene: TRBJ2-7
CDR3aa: CASKEQGGEQYF

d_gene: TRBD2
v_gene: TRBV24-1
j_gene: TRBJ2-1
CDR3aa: CATSDASGGLGNEQFF

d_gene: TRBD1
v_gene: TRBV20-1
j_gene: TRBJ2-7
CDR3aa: CSASPNRGRIYEQYF

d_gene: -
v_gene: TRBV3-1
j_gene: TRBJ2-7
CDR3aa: CASSQAGRVGIMYEQYF

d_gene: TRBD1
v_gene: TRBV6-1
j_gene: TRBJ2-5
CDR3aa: CASSEARGPDRETQYF

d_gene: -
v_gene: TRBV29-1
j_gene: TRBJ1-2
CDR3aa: CSVDPGLEYGYTF